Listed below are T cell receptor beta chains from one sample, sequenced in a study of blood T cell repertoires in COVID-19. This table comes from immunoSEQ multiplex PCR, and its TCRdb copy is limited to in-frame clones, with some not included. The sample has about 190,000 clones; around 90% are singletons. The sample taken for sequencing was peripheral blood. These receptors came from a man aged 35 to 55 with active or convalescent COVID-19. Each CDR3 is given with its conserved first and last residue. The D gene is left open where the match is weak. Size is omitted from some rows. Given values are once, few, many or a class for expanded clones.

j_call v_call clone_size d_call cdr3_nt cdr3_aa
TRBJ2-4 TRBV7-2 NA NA TGTGCCAGCAGCTACTACATTGGAAACATTCAGTACTTC CASSYYIGNIQYF
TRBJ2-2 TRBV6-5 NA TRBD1 TGTGCCAGTGGGACAGGCCTCACCGGGGAGCTGTTTTTT CASGTGLTGELFF
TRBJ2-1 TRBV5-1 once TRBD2 TGCGCCAGCAGCTTGTTGGTCGGGGGGGCGGTCGAGCAGTTCTTC CASSLLVGGAVEQFF
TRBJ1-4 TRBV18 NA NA TGTGCCAGCCAGCTCGCCACGGGATGGGATGAAAAACTGTTTTTT CASQLATGWDEKLFF
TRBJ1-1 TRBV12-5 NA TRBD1 TGTGCTAGTGGTCCCGACAGGGGTAAACTTGAAGCTTTCTTT CASGPDRGKLEAFF
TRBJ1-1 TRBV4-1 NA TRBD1 TGCGCCAGCAGCCACAGGACAGGGGGTAACACTGAAGCTTTCTTT CASSHRTGGNTEAFF
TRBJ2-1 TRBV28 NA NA TGTGCCAGCAGTTTTTCGGTTCCAGGGCTTGGAGTAGGTGAGCAGTTCTTC CASSFSVPGLGVGEQFF
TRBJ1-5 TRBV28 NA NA TGTGCCAGCAGTTTATCGAGCCCTGGTGGCAATCAGCCCCAGCATTTT CASSLSSPGGNQPQHF
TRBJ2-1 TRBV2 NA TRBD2 TGTGCCAGCAACCATCCCGGACTAGCGGAGTACAATGAGCAGTTCTTC CASNHPGLAEYNEQFF
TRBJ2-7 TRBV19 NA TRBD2 TGTGCCAGTAGTATTACGACTAGCGGGACCCCTTACGAGCAGTACTTC CASSITTSGTPYEQYF
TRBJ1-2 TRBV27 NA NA TGTGCCAGCAGTTTATTTGGCAGGGGCTATGGCTACACCTTC CASSLFGRGYGYTF
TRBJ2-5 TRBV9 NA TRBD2 TGTGCCAGCAGCGTAGGGCCCCTAGCGGGGGGGCAAGAGACCCAGTACTTC CASSVGPLAGGQETQYF
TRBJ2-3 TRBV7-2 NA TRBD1 TGTGCCAGCAGCTTCGGGACAGGGGGCGCAGATACGCAGTATTTT CASSFGTGGADTQYF
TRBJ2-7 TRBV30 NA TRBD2 TGTGCCTGGATCCGCCCCGGGGCGGGAGGTCCCTACGAGCAGTACTTC CAWIRPGAGGPYEQYF
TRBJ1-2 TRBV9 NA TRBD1 TGTGCCAGCAGCCCCCGTACGGGACAGGGGTTCTCTGGCTATGGCTACACCTTC CASSPRTGQGFSGYGYTF